This TCR beta chain was documented in a study of blood T cell repertoires in COVID-19 (dated by TCRdb to the early 2020s). General notes on the study: Samples from collaborators originated in the United States, Italy and Spain and spanned both the acute and convalescent phases of COVID-19. The samples were drawn from the first 160 participants of the ongoing ImmuneRACE study and from 950 to 1,500 subjects provided by 6 global collaborators. HLA class I and class II types, where available, came from metadata supplied by the sample provider rather than from assay-based typing. Nearly every sample came with metadata listing a de-identified subject ID, COVID-19 status, age in years and sex. The material from the prospective study consisted of cDNA or gDNA derived from T cells, B-cell-depleted T cells, or PBMCs. The repertoires were made available in a free public database intended to serve as a resource for research on the immune response to SARS-CoV-2. Deeply sampled blood TCRbeta repertoires from subjects exposed to, actively infected with, or recovered from COVID-19 were included in the dataset.

TCRbeta CDR3 regions were amplified from genomic DNA using the immunoSEQ Assay, a bias-controlled multiplex PCR. In the paper's pipeline: The number of nucleated cells in each sample was estimated by amplification of reference gene primers within the assay. Sequence reads were collapsed and filtered to measure the absolute abundance of every unique TCRbeta CDR3 rearrangement. For each sample, productive Simpson clonality was calculated as the square root of Simpson's diversity index across productive rearrangements. TCRdb stores this immuneACCESS table with in-frame sequences only. Part of the clones is absent; in the studies checked, under half of the shortfall reflects unresolved V genes, and no reason is known for the rest. That table supplies the V and J calls and clone size; D and trimming were determined from the DNA. Present in this sample are approximately 440,000 clones, around 90% of which were seen just once. 0.7% of the sample goes to the ten largest clones.

This clone has just one count. What antigen it recognizes has not been identified. No much larger clonotype is one base removed from it; base qualities were not supplied. What the research found in general, with its limitations: The quantity of clinical and demographic metadata differed by source and by participant and was supplied without curation.

Inclusive of the bounding cysteine and phenylalanine, the CDR3 is 16 residues long. The CDR3 DNA has 48 bases and is translated from base 1. The CDR1 and CDR2 encoded by the germline V gene are ENHRY and SYGVKD. The junction shows trimming of 0 bases on V and 4 bases on J, plus 10 bases between the germline ends. Participants in the prospective study were enrolled through a virtual design, were aged roughly 18 to 90 years, and lived in roughly 26 United States geographic areas. To assign participants to cohorts, the prospective study relied on clinical history that participants themselves reported in a screening survey and a study questionnaire. Recovered participants in ImmuneRACE Cohort 3 were defined as having two consecutive negative NP/OP PCR tests, clearance from a healthcare professional, or resolution of symptoms. Each participant in the prospective study had whole blood, serum and a nasopharyngeal or oropharyngeal swab collected by mobile phlebotomists. Over an approximately 2-month period, participants in the prospective study had the option of providing additional blood draws and questionnaires. Before DNA extraction, prospective study blood samples were shipped either frozen or at room temperature.

The sample was PBMCs or T cells enriched from blood (not recorded which). The TCR originated in a young woman who had recovered from COVID-19. The chain uses TRBV10-3 and TRBJ2-6; matching of 6 bases hints at TRBD2 as the D gene. In nucleotide form, the sequence is TGTGCCATCAGTGAGTCCCGGGGGTCGGGGGCCAACGTCCTGACTTTC. The translation is CAISESRGSGANVLTF.